What follows are 13 T cell receptor beta chains derived from one specimen sequenced in a study of T cell responses to AZD1222 COVID-19 vaccine. Clones were sequenced by immunoSEQ multiplex PCR, and TCRdb holds only the in-frame ones, with some missing. The table records 110,000 to 150,000 clones, 90% to 95% of them present only once. The specimen comprised peripheral blood, sampled on day 0 of AZD1222 vaccination. These receptor sequences come from an adult in good health.

This chain uses TRBV5-1 with TRBJ1-2; D gene uncertain. The CDR3 spans 16 residues. The V end was cut by 1 base, the J end by 0 bases, with 13 bases between. Germline CDR1 and CDR2: SGHRS and YFSETQ. The CDR3 coding sequence is TGCGCCAGCAGCTTGCTATTGGGAGCAGCTAACTATGGCTACACCTTC. Translated: CASSLLLGAANYGYTF.

This chain links TRBV30 with TRBJ1-2; tentative D call: TRBD1 (5 bases). The germline gives CDR1 GTSNPN, CDR2 SVGIG (reference sequence). Trimming left V 1 base short and J 2 bases short, with 11 bases between. CDR3 size: 14 residues. The CDR3 DNA sequence: TGTGCCTGGAGTGCTGGGGGGGAAAACTATGGCTACACCTTC. Translating it yields CAWSAGGENYGYTF.

CDR3 amino acids: CASSYSGYDEQYF. CDR3 DNA: TGTGCCAGCAGTTACTCGGGGTACGACGAGCAGTACTTC. This chain links TRBV6-6 with TRBJ2-7; the D is unclear. The CDR3 spans 13 residues. The V end lost 0 bases, the J end lost 5 bases, and 8 bases lay between the germline ends. The germline gives CDR1 MNHNY, CDR2 SVGAGI (reference sequence).

V and J are TRBV2 and TRBJ1-2, with a possible D match to TRBD1 (5 bases). The CDR3 is made up of 13 amino acids. V was shortened by 9 bases and J by 7 bases, with 18 bases between the two germline ends. The germline V gene encodes CDR1 SNHLY and CDR2 FYNNEI. The CDR3 protein is CASGGAVNGGYTF. CDR3 nucleotide sequence: TGTGCCAGTGGTGGGGCCGTTAATGGTGGCTACACCTTC.

This sequence joins TRBV6-5 and TRBJ2-1; tentative D call: TRBD1 (5 bases). V was pared by 6 bases and J by 5 bases, with 8 bases between. This CDR3 has 12 amino acids. Germline loops: CDR1 MNHEY, CDR2 SVGAGI. The chain's CDR3 is CASRQVHNEQFF. The CDR3 region has the DNA TGTGCCAGCAGACAGGTTCACAATGAGCAGTTCTTC.

The chain carries TRBV6-2 or TRBV6-3 and TRBJ1-6, with 9 bases matching TRBD1. The CDR3 contains 14 residues. V shed 2 bases, J shed 9 bases, and the junction held 2 bases outside the gene matches. The germline CDR1 and CDR2 sequences are MNHEY and SVGEGT. The CDR3 sequence is CASSYGTGSSPLHF. The CDR3, as DNA: TGTGCCAGCAGTTACGGGACAGGGTCTTCACCCCTCCACTTT.

The rearrangement links TRBV7-2 to TRBJ1-1, with D tentatively TRBD1 (5 bases). The germline V and J ends were trimmed by 2 bases and 2 bases, with 15 bases remaining between them. The CDR3 is 16 residues long. The germline V gene has CDR1 SGHTA and CDR2 FQGNSA. The CDR3 nucleotides are TGTGCCAGCAGCTTAAATGGGGGTGCAGCTAACACTGAAGCTTTCTTT. This gives the protein CASSLNGGAANTEAFF.

The sample holds one count of this clone. This sequence joins TRBV6-1 and TRBJ1-2; 11 bases fit TRBD1. The CDR3 is 15 residues long. With 3 bases clipped from V and 7 bases from J, the junction kept 7 bases outside the gene matches. CDR1 is MNHNS, CDR2 SASEGT, per germline. The CDR3 DNA sequence: TGTGCCAGCAGTGAGCGGGACAGGGGGGTTCGTGGCTACACCTTC. Amino acids: CASSERDRGVRGYTF.

V and J are TRBV28 and TRBJ2-5; D remains unclear. Looked up from germline, CDR1 is MDHEN and CDR2 is SYDVKM. CDR3 length: 12 amino acids. Deletions cut 4 bases from V and 5 bases from J, with 8 bases between. For the CDR3, the DNA is TGTGCCAGCAGTTCTCTCGGGGAGACCCAGTACTTC. It is translated as CASSSLGETQYF. Complete variable domain (other parts from reference TRBV28 and TRBJ2-5): DVKVTQSSRYLVKRTGEKVFLECVQDMDHENMFWYRQDPGLGLRLIYFSYDVKMKEKGDIPEGYSVSREKKERFSLILESASTNQTSMYLCASSSLGETQYFGPGTRLLVL.

The gene calls are TRBV28 and TRBJ2-7; 8 nucleotides align to TRBD2. CDR3 size: 15 residues. The V and J ends lost 4 bases and 7 bases, in that order; junction bases with no gene match: 12. Germline CDR1 MDHEN, CDR2 SYDVKM. The DNA for the CDR3 is TGTGCCAGCAGTTATGGAGCGGGAGTCTCTCGGGAGCAGTACTTC. Amino acid sequence: CASSYGAGVSREQYF.

The chain links TRBV27 to TRBJ1-6, with D perhaps TRBD1 (6 bases). In germline, CDR1 is MNHEY, CDR2 SMNVEV (reference sequence). There are 16 residues in the CDR3. V was trimmed by 6 bases and J by 2 bases, leaving 14 bases between them. This CDR3 reads CASSLTGFPYNSPLHF. The CDR3, as DNA: TGTGCCAGCAGCCTTACAGGGTTCCCCTATAATTCACCCCTCCACTTT.

The chain carries TRBV20-1 and TRBJ2-7; no firm D call. The CDR3 loop spans 11 amino acids. Germline-derived CDR1 and CDR2 are DFQATT and SNEGSKA (reference sequence). V lost 0 bases, J lost 3 bases, and 3 bases lay in between. The CDR3 DNA follows: TGCAGTGCTAGAGAGGGCTACGAGCAGTACTTC. It translates to CSAREGYEQYF.

This chain joins TRBV19 and TRBJ2-2, with 7 positions matching TRBD1. Trimming at V came to 4 bases and at J to 4 bases, leaving 3 bases not matched to a gene. This CDR3 is 14 amino acids long. CDR1 is LNHDA, CDR2 SQIVND, per germline (reference sequence). The CDR3: CASSTGQVTGELFF. CDR3 sequence (DNA): TGTGCCAGTAGTACCGGACAGGTCACCGGGGAGCTGTTTTTT. Supplemented by reference TRBV19 and TRBJ2-2, the full variable domain reads DGGITQSPKYLFRKEGQNVTLSCEQNLNHDAMYWYRQDPGQGLRLIYYSQIVNDFQKGDIAEGYSVSREKKESFPLTVTSAQKNPTAFYLCASSTGQVTGELFFGEGSRLTVL.